This T cell receptor (beta chain) was retrieved from a study of T cells after yellow fever vaccination. Comment on this clonotype: Its antigen is unidentified.

Notes on the study in general: Weaker overall was a secondary response that nonetheless peaked faster, on day 5 versus 15.

In making TCR cDNA, 5'RACE template switching added a universal primer site and UMIs to it. TCRdb reprocessed the 5' RACE reads with MiXCR, giving one entry per CDR3 protein. The sample yields about 340,000 distinct CDR3 sequences, approximately 4.2% seen once. Per germline, CDR1 LNHDA and CDR2 SQIVND (reference sequence). V was clipped by 3 bases and J by 2 bases; unmatched bases: 4. This CDR3 is 14 amino acids long. This chain joins TRBV19 and TRBJ2-7; 7 nucleotides match TRBD1. The source is a man aged 18 to 30 who received the YFV17D yellow fever vaccine. This specimen consisted of PBMCs, obtained 5 days after the yellow fever booster vaccination. The chain's CDR3 is CASSMFGQAYEQYF. CDR3 DNA sequence: TGTGCCAGTAGTATGTTTGGACAGGCCTACGAGCAGTACTTC.